The 20 T cell receptor beta chains given below trace back to one sample, sequenced in a study of T cells in Graves' hyperthyroidism and ophthalmopathy. The source material, RNA transcripts, was used to amplify TCR beta CDR3 regions. RT-PCR in the first round (using the HTBI primer set) targeted the TCR CDR3. TCRdb processed the multiplex PCR reads anew with MiXCR; each CDR3 protein has one entry. The sample lists 300,000 to 350,000 distinct CDR3 sequences, approximately 15% occurring once. Sequences were obtained from blood. These receptors came from a woman in her thirties with Graves' hyperthyroidism.

The chain uses TRBV7-9 and TRBJ1-1; D is ambiguous. V was cut by 5 bases and J by 4 bases, with 14 bases left in between. CDR1 SEHNR and CDR2 FQNEAQ come from the germline V gene (reference sequence). The CDR3 has 14 amino acids. The CDR3: CASSPRTTVTEAFF. The CDR3 bases are TGTGCCAGCAGCCCCCGAACTACAGTCACTGAAGCTTTCTTT. Together with reference TRBV7-9 and TRBJ1-1, the CDR3 gives the full variable domain: DTGVSQNPRHKITKRGQNVTFRCDPISEHNRLYWYRQTLGQGPEFLTYFQNEAQLEKSRLLSDRFSAERPKGSFSTLEIQRTEQGDSAMYLCASSPRTTVTEAFFGQGTRLTVV.

This clonotype was counted ten times or more. V usage is TRBV2 and J usage is TRBJ2-1; D may match TRBD1 or TRBD2 (6 bases each). There are 15 residues in the CDR3. The V end lost 9 bases, the J end lost 1 base, and 16 bases lay between the germline ends. Germline lookup yields CDR1 SNHLY and CDR2 FYNNEI. The CDR3 protein is CASEPTGRSYNEQFF. The CDR3 DNA follows: TGTGCCAGTGAACCCACAGGGAGGTCCTACAATGAGCAGTTCTTC.

Many counts were recorded for this clonotype. This sequence joins TRBV6-1 and TRBJ2-3, with 8 bases that match TRBD1. Looked up from germline, CDR1 is MNHNS and CDR2 is SASEGT. V shed 7 bases, J shed 1 base, and the junction held 10 bases outside the gene matches. This CDR3 has 16 residues. CDR3 nucleotide sequence: TGTGCCAGCAAACGGGGGCCGGGACAGGGCACAGATACGCAGTATTTT. Its translation: CASKRGPGQGTDTQYF.

This clonotype was seen many times. The chain recombines TRBV20-1 with TRBJ2-7; TRBD1 agrees at 7 bases. Germline values: CDR1 DFQATT, CDR2 SNEGSKA (reference sequence). The CDR3 loop spans 14 amino acids. V shed 6 bases and J 4 bases; nucleotides not matched to a gene: 12. CDR3 in amino acids: CSAWAGTEIYEQYF. Here the CDR3 DNA reads TGCAGTGCGTGGGCAGGGACAGAGATTTACGAGCAGTACTTC.

This clonotype was counted at least ten times. The chain recombines TRBV6-1 with TRBJ2-3, with D uncertain. This CDR3 is 15 amino acids long. From germline, CDR1 is MNHNS and CDR2 SASEGT. The V end lost 2 bases, the J end lost 0 bases, and 9 bases lay between the germline ends. CDR3: CASSERPDSTDTQYF. CDR3 in DNA: TGTGCCAGCAGTGAACGGCCTGATAGCACAGATACGCAGTATTTT.

This chain uses TRBV4-1 with TRBJ2-7; D may be TRBD2 (5 bases). The CDR3 is 16 amino acids. Trimming stripped 0 bases from V and 2 bases from J, with 14 bases between. The V gene's germline CDR1 is MGHRA and CDR2 YSYEKL. CDR3 region: CASSQDAVVGTYEQYF. In DNA form, the CDR3 reads TGCGCCAGCAGCCAAGATGCAGTGGTCGGGACCTACGAGCAGTACTTC.

This clonotype was seen more than once but under ten times. The genes are TRBV29-1 and TRBJ2-5; D possibly corresponds to TRBD2 (5 bases). Germline loops: CDR1 SQVTM, CDR2 ANQGSEA. V was clipped by 6 bases and J by 0 bases, with 14 bases between them. This CDR3 contains 14 residues. The CDR3 nucleotides are TGCAGCGTGAAAGCGGTATCGTACCAAGAGACCCAGTACTTC. Protein product: CSVKAVSYQETQYF.

This clonotype has only a few counts. This chain joins TRBV7-2 and TRBJ2-7; D is perhaps TRBD2 (6 bases). This CDR3 comprises 13 residues. V was clipped by 8 bases and J by 0 bases, with 11 bases between them. CDR1 and CDR2 from the germline V gene are SGHTA and FQGNSA. Here the CDR3 DNA reads TGTGCCAGCGTAGGGGACTCCTCCTACGAGCAGTACTTC. Translating gives CASVGDSSYEQYF.

The rearrangement links TRBV6-1 to TRBJ1-1; D might be TRBD1 (6 bases). V lost 6 bases to trimming and J lost 5 bases, with 16 bases between them. Germline assignment: CDR1 MNHNS and CDR2 SASEGT. The CDR3 consists of 14 residues. The CDR3 protein is CASSPQGDWTEAFF. CDR3 sequence (DNA): TGTGCCAGCAGCCCACAGGGAGATTGGACTGAAGCTTTCTTT.

This clonotype was counted ten times or more. V and J are TRBV6-1 and TRBJ1-4; 8 bases line up with TRBD1. With V trimmed by 5 bases and J by 7 bases, 15 bases remained unmatched. The CDR3 extends over 17 amino acids. Germline assignment: CDR1 MNHNS and CDR2 SASEGT. CDR3 nucleotide sequence: TGTGCCAGCAGTAGGGACAGGTTGGGGATGACTGCTGAAAAACTGTTTTTT. Its translation: CASSRDRLGMTAEKLFF.

This clonotype was recorded many times. V is TRBV24-1 and J is TRBJ2-3; TRBD1 might be the D (6 bases). Germline assignment: CDR1 KGHDR and CDR2 SFDVKD. This CDR3 has 18 amino acids. V shed 0 bases and J shed 0 bases, with 15 bases lying between them. The CDR3 is CATSDLLSSGDSTDTQYF. The CDR3 nucleotides are TGTGCCACCAGTGATTTGCTTTCTTCAGGGGACAGCACAGATACGCAGTATTTT.

This clonotype was seen only a few times. The chain recombines TRBV19 with TRBJ2-4; possible D gene TRBD2, 5 bases. The ends were cut back, 3 bases at V and 8 bases at J, with 14 bases in the middle. The germline V gene encodes CDR1 LNHDA and CDR2 SQIVND (reference sequence). This CDR3 has 14 amino acids. This chain's CDR3 is CASSMSRGGDIQYF. In DNA form, the CDR3 reads TGTGCCAGTAGTATGTCTCGGGGTGGCGACATTCAGTACTTC. Complete variable domain (other parts from reference TRBV19 and TRBJ2-4): DGGITQSPKYLFRKEGQNVTLSCEQNLNHDAMYWYRQDPGQGLRLIYYSQIVNDFQKGDIAEGYSVSREKKESFPLTVTSAQKNPTAFYLCASSMSRGGDIQYFGAGTRLSVL.

In this sample, this clonotype turned up many times. This chain connects TRBV3-1 to TRBJ2-7; possible D gene TRBD2, 6 bases. V lost 3 bases and J lost 7, with 10 bases in between. There are 12 residues in the CDR3. The V gene's germline CDR1 is LGHDT and CDR2 YNNKEL (reference sequence). CDR3 nucleotide sequence: TGTGCCAGCAGCCACCGGGAGCGGGAGCAGTACTTC. Translation: CASSHREREQYF.

About this clonotype itself: Germline and junction disagree at one end, which may indicate a read error. The chain links TRBV19 to TRBJ2-2; D may be TRBD1 or TRBD2 (7 bases each). Germline CDR1 LNHDA, CDR2 SQIVND (reference sequence). This CDR3 has 15 amino acids. The CDR3 is CASSDAGGDTEELFF. The CDR3 coding sequence is TGTGCCAGTAGTGATGCAGGGGGGGACACCGAGGAGCTGTTTTTT.

The rearrangement joins TRBV30 to TRBJ2-2; D gene uncertain. CDR3 length equals 12 residues. V dropped 8 bases and J dropped 6 bases, with 13 bases sitting between them. Germline V gene data show CDR1 as GTSNPN and CDR2 as SVGIG (reference sequence). CDR3 amino acids: CAAPNLAGELFF. DNA for the CDR3: TGTGCCGCGCCCAATCTCGCCGGGGAGCTGTTTTTT.

The sample holds many counts of this clonotype. This rearrangement joins TRBV11-2 to TRBJ2-5; D is undetermined. Between the trimmed V and J ends, which lost 1 base and 5 bases, there was a span of 5 bases. The CDR3 runs 12 residues. The germline CDR1 and CDR2 sequences are SGHAT and FQNNGV. The CDR3 bases are TGTGCCAGCAGCTTAGTTGGGGAGACCCAGTACTTC. Residues: CASSLVGETQYF.

In its sample, this clonotype was seen a few times. The J gene is TRBJ2-7, the V gene TRBV28; 8 nucleotides align to TRBD1. V dropped 5 bases and J dropped 0; count of bases not matched to a gene: 6. Germline values: CDR1 MDHEN, CDR2 SYDVKM. CDR3 size: 15 residues. CDR3 sequence: CASSQTGAGSYEQYF. The DNA for the CDR3 is TGTGCCAGCAGTCAGACAGGGGCGGGCTCCTACGAGCAGTACTTC.

The V gene is TRBV20-1, the J gene TRBJ2-7, with 10 nucleotides matching TRBD1. Germline CDR1 reads DFQATT; CDR2 reads SNEGSKA (reference sequence). The J segment lost 4 bases and the V segment lost 6 bases, leaving 6 bases of the junction unmatched. CDR3 length equals 13 residues. CDR3 sequence: CSAAPGQGYEQYF. The CDR3 DNA sequence: TGCAGTGCGGCTCCGGGACAGGGGTACGAGCAGTACTTC.

At least ten counts were recorded for this clonotype. V usage is TRBV11-2 and J usage is TRBJ2-5; 7 nucleotides agree with TRBD2. Per germline, CDR1 SGHAT and CDR2 FQNNGV. V lost 8 bases, J lost 3 bases, and 6 bases stayed unmatched. This CDR3 has 13 residues. For the CDR3, the DNA is TGTGCCAGCGGAAAGCGGGAAAAAGAGACCCAGTACTTC. As protein: CASGKREKETQYF.

This clonotype showed up many times. The chain has TRBV24-1 and TRBJ2-1; TRBD2 matches 11 bases. The germline V gene has CDR1 KGHDR and CDR2 SFDVKD. The CDR3 is 19 amino acids. J was trimmed by 5 bases and V by 0 bases; bases with no gene match: 11. The CDR3: CATSDLPPMPGLADNEQFF. CDR3 in DNA: TGTGCCACCAGTGATTTGCCACCAATGCCGGGACTAGCGGACAATGAGCAGTTCTTC.